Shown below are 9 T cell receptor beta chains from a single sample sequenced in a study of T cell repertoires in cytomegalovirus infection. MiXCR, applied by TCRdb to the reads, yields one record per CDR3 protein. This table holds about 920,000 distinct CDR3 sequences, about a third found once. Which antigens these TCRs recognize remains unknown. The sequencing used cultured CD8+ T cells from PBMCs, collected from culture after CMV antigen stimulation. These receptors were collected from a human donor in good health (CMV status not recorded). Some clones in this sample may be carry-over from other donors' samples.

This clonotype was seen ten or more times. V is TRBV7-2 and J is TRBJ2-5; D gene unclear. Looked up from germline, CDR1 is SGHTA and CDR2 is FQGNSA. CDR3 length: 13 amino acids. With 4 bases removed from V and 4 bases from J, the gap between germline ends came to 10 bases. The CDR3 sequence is CASSSIQRETQYF. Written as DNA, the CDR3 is TGTGCCAGCAGCTCTATACAGAGAGAGACCCAGTACTTC.

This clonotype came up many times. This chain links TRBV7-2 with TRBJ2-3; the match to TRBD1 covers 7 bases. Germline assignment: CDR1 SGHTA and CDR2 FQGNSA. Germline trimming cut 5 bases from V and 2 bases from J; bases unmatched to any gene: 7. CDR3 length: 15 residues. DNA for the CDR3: TGTGCCAGCAGCCCGGACAGGATTTTCACAGATACGCAGTATTTT. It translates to CASSPDRIFTDTQYF.

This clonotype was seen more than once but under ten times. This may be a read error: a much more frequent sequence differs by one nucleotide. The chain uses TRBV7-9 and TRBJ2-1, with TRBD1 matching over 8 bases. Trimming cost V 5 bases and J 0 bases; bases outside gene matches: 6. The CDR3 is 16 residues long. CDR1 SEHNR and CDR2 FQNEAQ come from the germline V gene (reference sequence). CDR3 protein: CASSTRTGSSYNEQFF. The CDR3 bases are TGTGCCAGCAGCACCCGGACAGGGAGCTCCTACAATGAGCAGTTCTTC. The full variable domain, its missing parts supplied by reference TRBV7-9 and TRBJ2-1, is DTGVSQNPRHKITKRGQNVTFRCDPISEHNRLYWYRQTLGQGPEFLTYFQNEAQLEKSRLLSDRFSAERPKGSFSTLEIQRTEQGDSAMYLCASSTRTGSSYNEQFFGPGTRLTVL.

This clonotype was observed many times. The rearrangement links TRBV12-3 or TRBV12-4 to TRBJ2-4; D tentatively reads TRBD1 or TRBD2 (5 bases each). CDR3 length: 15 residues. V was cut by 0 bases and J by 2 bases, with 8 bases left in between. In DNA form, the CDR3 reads TGTGCCAGCAGTTTAGCACGGGACCCCAAAAACATTCAGTACTTC. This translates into CASSLARDPKNIQYF.

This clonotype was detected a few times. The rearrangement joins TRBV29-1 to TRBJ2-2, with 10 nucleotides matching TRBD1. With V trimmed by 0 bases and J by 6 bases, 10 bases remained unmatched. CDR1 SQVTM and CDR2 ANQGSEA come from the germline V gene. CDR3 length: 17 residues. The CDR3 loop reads CSVEDLPGQGTSGELFF. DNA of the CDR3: TGCAGCGTTGAAGACCTACCGGGACAGGGGACATCCGGGGAGCTGTTTTTT.

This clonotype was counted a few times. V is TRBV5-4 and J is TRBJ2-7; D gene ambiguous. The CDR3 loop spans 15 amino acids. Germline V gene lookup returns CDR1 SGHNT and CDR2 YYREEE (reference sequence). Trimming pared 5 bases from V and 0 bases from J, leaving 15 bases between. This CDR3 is CASSPSLVNSYEQYF. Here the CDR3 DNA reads TGTGCCAGCAGTCCCAGCTTGGTCAACTCCTACGAGCAGTACTTC.

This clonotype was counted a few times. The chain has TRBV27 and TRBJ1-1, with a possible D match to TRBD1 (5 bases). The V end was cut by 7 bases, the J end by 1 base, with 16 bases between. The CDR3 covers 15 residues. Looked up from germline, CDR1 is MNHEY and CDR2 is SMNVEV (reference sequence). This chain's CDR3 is CASNRGGAGNTEAFF. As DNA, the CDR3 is TGTGCCAGCAACCGAGGAGGGGCGGGGAACACTGAAGCTTTCTTT.

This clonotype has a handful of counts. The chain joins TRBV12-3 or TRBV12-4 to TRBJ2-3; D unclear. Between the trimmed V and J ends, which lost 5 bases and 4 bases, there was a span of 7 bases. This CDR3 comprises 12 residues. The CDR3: CASSPKPDTQYF. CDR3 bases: TGTGCCAGCAGTCCGAAGCCAGATACGCAGTATTTT.

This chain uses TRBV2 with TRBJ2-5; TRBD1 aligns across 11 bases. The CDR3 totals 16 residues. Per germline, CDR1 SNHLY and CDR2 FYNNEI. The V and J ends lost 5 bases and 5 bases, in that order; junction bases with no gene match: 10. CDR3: CASSIAGQGVLETQYF. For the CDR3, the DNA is TGTGCCAGCAGTATTGCGGGACAGGGGGTATTGGAGACCCAGTACTTC.